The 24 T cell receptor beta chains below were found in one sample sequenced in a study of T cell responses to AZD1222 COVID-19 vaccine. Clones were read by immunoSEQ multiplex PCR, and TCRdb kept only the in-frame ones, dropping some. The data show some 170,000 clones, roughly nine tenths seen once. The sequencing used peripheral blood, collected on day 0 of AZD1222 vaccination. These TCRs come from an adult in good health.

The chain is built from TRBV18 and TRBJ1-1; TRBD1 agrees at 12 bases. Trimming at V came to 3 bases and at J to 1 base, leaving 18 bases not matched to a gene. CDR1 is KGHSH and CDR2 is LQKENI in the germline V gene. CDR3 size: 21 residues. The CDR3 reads CASSPLTGTGGFREANTEAFF. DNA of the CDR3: TGTGCCAGCTCACCTTTAACCGGGACAGGGGGCTTCCGAGAGGCGAACACTGAAGCTTTCTTT.

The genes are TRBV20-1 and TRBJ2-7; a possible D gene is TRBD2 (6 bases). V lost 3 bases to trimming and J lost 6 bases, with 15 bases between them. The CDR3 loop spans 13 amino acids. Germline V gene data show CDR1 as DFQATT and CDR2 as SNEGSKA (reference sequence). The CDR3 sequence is CSASPRVGSEQYF. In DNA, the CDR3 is TGCAGTGCTAGTCCGAGGGTCGGGAGCGAGCAGTACTTC.

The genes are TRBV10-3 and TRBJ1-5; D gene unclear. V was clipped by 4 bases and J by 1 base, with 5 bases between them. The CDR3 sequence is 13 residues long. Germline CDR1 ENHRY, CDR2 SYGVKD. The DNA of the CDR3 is TGTGCCATCAGTGCGATCAGCAATCAGCCCCAGCATTTT. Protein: CAISAISNQPQHF.

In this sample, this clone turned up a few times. In nucleotides, the CDR3 is TGTGCCAGCAGGGAGGGTCCTTACGGCTACACCTTC. Encoded protein: CASREGPYGYTF. The chain employs TRBV27 and TRBJ1-2; D unclear. Trimming removed 6 bases at V and 8 bases at J, with 13 bases between. The CDR3 length is 12 residues. Germline CDR1 reads MNHEY; CDR2 reads SMNVEV (reference sequence).

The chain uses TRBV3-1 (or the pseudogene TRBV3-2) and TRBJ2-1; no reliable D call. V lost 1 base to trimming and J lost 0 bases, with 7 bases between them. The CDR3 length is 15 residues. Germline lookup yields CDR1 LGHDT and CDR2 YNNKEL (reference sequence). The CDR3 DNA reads TGTGCCAGCAGCCAAGGACCACGCTCCTACAATGAGCAGTTCTTC. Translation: CASSQGPRSYNEQFF.

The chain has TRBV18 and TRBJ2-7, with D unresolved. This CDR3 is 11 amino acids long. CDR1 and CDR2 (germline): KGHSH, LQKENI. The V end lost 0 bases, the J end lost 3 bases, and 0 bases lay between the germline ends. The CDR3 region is CASSPPYEQYF. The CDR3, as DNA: TGTGCCAGCTCACCACCCTACGAGCAGTACTTC.

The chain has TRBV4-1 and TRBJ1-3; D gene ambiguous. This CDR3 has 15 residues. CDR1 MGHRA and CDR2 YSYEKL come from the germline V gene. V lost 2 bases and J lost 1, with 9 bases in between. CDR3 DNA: TGCGCCAGCAGCCAACACATCGGGTCTGGAAACACCATATATTTT. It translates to CASSQHIGSGNTIYF.

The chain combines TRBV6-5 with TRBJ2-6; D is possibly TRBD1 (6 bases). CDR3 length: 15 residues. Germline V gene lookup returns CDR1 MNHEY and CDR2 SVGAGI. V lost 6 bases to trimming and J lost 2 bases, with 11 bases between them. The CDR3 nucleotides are TGTGCCAGCAGGTCAGGGGATGCTGGGGCCAACGTCCTGACTTTC. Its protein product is CASRSGDAGANVLTF.

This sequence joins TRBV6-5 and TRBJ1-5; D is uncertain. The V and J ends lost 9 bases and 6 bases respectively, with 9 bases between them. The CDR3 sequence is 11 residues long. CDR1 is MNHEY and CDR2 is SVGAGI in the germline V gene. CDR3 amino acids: CARTQTQPQHF. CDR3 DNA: TGTGCCAGGACTCAGACTCAGCCCCAGCATTTT.

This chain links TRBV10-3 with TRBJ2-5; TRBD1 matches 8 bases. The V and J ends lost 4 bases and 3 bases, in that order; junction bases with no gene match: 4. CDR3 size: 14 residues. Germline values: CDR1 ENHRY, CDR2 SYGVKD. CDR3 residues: CAISAGQGKETQYF. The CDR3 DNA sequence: TGTGCCATCAGTGCAGGACAGGGTAAAGAGACCCAGTACTTC.

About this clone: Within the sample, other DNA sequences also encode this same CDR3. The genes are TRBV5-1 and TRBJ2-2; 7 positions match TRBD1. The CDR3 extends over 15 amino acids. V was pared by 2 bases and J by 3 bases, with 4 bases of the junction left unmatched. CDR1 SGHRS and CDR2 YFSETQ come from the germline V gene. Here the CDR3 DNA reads TGCGCCAGCAGCTTATCACAGGGGTACACCGGGGAGCTGTTTTTT. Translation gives CASSLSQGYTGELFF. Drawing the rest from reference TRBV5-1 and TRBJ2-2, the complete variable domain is KAGVTQTPRYLIKTRGQQVTLSCSPISGHRSVSWYQQTPGQGLQFLFEYFSETQRNKGNFPGRFSGRQFSNSRSEMNVSTLELGDSALYLCASSLSQGYTGELFFGEGSRLTVL.

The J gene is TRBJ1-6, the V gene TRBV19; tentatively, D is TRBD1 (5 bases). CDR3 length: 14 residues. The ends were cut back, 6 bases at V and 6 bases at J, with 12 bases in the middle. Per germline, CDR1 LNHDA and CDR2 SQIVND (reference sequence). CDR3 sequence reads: CASRTGGSNSPLHF. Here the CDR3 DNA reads TGTGCCAGTAGAACGGGGGGATCTAATTCACCCCTCCACTTT. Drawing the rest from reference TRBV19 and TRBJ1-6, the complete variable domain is DGGITQSPKYLFRKEGQNVTLSCEQNLNHDAMYWYRQDPGQGLRLIYYSQIVNDFQKGDIAEGYSVSREKKESFPLTVTSAQKNPTAFYLCASRTGGSNSPLHFGNGTRLTVT.

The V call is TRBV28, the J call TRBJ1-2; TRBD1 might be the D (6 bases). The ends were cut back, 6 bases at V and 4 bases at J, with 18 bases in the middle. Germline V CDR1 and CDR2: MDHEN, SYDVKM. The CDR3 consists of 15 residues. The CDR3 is CASSWGRAPSYGYTF. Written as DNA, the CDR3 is TGTGCCAGCAGCTGGGGGCGGGCGCCGAGCTATGGCTACACCTTC.

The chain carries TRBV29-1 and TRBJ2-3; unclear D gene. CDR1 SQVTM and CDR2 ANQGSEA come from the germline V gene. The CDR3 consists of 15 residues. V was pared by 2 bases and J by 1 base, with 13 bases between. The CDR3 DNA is TGCAGCGTTGAAACCGGCCTCCGCGGCACAGATACGCAGTATTTT. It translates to CSVETGLRGTDTQYF.

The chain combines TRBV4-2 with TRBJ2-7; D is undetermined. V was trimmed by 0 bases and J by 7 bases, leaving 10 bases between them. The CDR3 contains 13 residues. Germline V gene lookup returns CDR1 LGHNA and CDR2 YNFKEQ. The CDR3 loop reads CASSQDKGKEQYF. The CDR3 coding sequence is TGTGCCAGCAGCCAAGATAAAGGAAAAGAGCAGTACTTC.

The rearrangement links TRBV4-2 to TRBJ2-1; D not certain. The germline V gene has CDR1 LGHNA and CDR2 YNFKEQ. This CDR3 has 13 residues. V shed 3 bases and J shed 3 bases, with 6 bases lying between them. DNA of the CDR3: TGTGCCAGCAGCCATGGGGACTACAATGAGCAGTTCTTC. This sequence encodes CASSHGDYNEQFF.

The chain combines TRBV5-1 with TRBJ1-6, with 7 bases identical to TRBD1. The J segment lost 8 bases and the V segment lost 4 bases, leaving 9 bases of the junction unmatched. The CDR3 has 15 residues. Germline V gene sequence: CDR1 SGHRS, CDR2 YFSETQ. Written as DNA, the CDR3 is TGCGCCAGCAGCAAGGAACAGGGGAGATATTCACCCCTCCACTTT. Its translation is CASSKEQGRYSPLHF.

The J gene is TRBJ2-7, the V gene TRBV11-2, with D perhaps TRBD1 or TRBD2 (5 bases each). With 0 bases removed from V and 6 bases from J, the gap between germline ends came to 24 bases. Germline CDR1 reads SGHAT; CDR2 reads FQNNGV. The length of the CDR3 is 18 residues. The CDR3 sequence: CASSLDRSGRAQRGEQYF. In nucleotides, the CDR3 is TGTGCCAGCAGCTTAGATAGGTCCGGCAGGGCCCAACGGGGCGAGCAGTACTTC.

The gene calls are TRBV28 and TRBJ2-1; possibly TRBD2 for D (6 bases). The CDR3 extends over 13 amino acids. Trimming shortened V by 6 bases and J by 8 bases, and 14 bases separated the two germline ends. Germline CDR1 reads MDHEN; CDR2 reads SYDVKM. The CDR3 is CASSHGGAHEQFF. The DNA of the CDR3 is TGTGCCAGCAGCCACGGGGGAGCGCATGAGCAGTTCTTC.

CDR3 sequence: CASREGQGSYNEQFF. CDR3 coding DNA: TGTGCCAGCAGGGAGGGACAGGGCTCCTACAATGAGCAGTTCTTC. The chain has TRBV28 and TRBJ2-1; 9 bases map to TRBD1. The V gene's germline CDR1 is MDHEN and CDR2 SYDVKM. The junction had 3 bases not matched to a gene; V was cut back by 6 bases and J by 0 bases. The CDR3 totals 15 residues.

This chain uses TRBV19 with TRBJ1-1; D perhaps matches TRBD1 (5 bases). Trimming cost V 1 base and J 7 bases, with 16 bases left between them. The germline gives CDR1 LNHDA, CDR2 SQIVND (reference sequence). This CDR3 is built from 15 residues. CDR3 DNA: TGTGCCAGTAGTATAGGGGGCAGCCCCGGGCTTGAAGCTTTCTTT. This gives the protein CASSIGGSPGLEAFF.

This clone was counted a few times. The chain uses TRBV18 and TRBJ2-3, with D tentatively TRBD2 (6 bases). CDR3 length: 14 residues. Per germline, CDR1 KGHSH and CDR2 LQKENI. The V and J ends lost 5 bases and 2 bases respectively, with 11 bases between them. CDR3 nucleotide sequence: TGTGCCAGCTCAATGGGACTTAACACAGATACGCAGTATTTT. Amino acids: CASSMGLNTDTQYF.

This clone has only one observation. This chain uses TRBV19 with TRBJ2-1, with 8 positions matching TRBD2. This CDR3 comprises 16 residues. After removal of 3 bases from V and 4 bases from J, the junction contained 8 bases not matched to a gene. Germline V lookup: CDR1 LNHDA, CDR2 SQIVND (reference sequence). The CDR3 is CASSILAGPTYNEQFF. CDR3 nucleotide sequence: TGTGCCAGTAGTATCTTAGCGGGACCTACTTACAATGAGCAGTTCTTC.

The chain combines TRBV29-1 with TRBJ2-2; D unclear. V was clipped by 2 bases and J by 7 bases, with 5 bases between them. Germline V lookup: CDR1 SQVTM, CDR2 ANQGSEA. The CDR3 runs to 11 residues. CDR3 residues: CSVERNGELFF. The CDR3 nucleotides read TGCAGCGTTGAAAGGAACGGGGAGCTGTTTTTT.